Described below is a single T cell receptor (beta chain) sequence and its context. This sample's time point: cycle 4 day 1 (C4D1), after more than 5 weeks of nivolumab. Every patient relapsed after autologous stem cell transplantation, and brentuximab vedotin exposure varied. Magnetic negative selection was used to purify CD4+ T cells from thawed PBMCs. Trimming cost V 8 bases and J 0 bases, with 10 bases left between them. This CDR3 has 13 residues. Germline V gives CDR1 ENHRY, CDR2 SYGVKD. These data are taken from a study of PD-1 blockade in classical Hodgkin lymphoma. Study overall: Nivolumab dosing for patients was 3 mg/kg, administered intravenously every 2 weeks.

Libraries were prepared by immunoSEQ multiplex PCR; TCRdb keeps only in-frame clonotypes and omits some of them. The profile covers approximately 20,000 clones, with over 80% appearing a single time and just over 2.5% taken by the ten largest. The sequence was obtained from a human donor with classical Hodgkin lymphoma. Source: CD4+ T cells from blood, taken before the fourth cycle of nivolumab. This chain connects TRBV10-3 to TRBJ1-1, with D uncertain. The CDR3 nucleotides are TGTGCCATCTCCCCGGGATTGAACACTGAAGCTTTCTTT. Translating it yields CAISPGLNTEAFF.